What follows describes a single TCR beta chain. This beta chain represents an off-target read in a library built for alpha chains; its size is of limited meaning. This sample is part of a study of spatial heterogeneity in lung cancer. About the study: Sequencing was performed on follow-up PBMC samples when available, collected at a median of about two years after resection.

The time point denotes: blood at routine non-recurrence follow-up after resection. In TCRdb, the 5' RACE reads were re-called with MiXCR into one record per CDR3 protein. The table includes around 1,000 distinct CDR3 sequences, around 41% detected once. This CDR3 spans 17 amino acids. The germline gives CDR1 SGHRS, CDR2 YFSETQ. V lost 0 bases to trimming and J lost 4 bases, with 16 bases between them. The source material was PBMCs, sampled at follow-up. The chain couples TRBV5-1 to TRBJ2-2; D is perhaps TRBD2 (6 bases). The origin of this receptor is a female donor with early-stage non-small cell lung cancer. DNA of the CDR3: TGCGCCAGCAGCTTGGGGAGGGCCTTCCAATCCACCGGGGAGCTGTTTTTT. This encodes CASSLGRAFQSTGELFF. Variable domain in full (rest from reference TRBV5-1 and TRBJ2-2): KAGVTQTPRYLIKTRGQQVTLSCSPISGHRSVSWYQQTPGQGLQFLFEYFSETQRNKGNFPGRFSGRQFSNSRSEMNVSTLELGDSALYLCASSLGRAFQSTGELFFGEGSRLTVL.